The sequence of this TCR beta chain was determined in a study of blood T cell repertoires in COVID-19. As for the study in general: Some COVID-19 samples were acute and others convalescent; all came from the United States, Italy and Spain.

Original handling: Nucleated cell counts were estimated from reference gene primer amplification. Clones were sequenced by immunoSEQ multiplex PCR, and TCRdb holds only the in-frame ones, with some missing. The V and J calls and clone size were taken over from that table, and D and trimming were inferred from the DNA. The data hold tens of thousands of clones, with around 87% observed a single time. From germline, CDR1 is SGHAT and CDR2 FQNNGV. The CDR3 spans 14 residues. V dropped 5 bases and J dropped 5; count of bases not matched to a gene: 8. Sequencing was done on a sample of peripheral blood. This rearrangement joins TRBV11-2 to TRBJ1-2, with TRBD1 matching over 7 bases. This clonotype was sampled from a human donor in a cohort sampled during active COVID-19. The CDR3 sequence: CASSPGTAFYGYTF. The CDR3 DNA reads as TGTGCCAGCAGCCCCGGGACAGCGTTTTATGGCTACACCTTC.